This T cell receptor (beta chain) emerged from a study of blood T cell repertoires in COVID-19. Sequenced by immunoSEQ multiplex PCR; TCRdb stores in-frame clones only, minus some. The repertoire includes fewer than 200,000 clones, roughly 80% of them detected once, and approximately 7.3% sits in the top ten. Material for sequencing was PBMCs or T cells enriched from blood (not recorded which). The receptor's source is a man between 50 and 59 years old who had recovered from COVID-19.

As DNA, the CDR3 is TGTGCCAGCAGCGTAGATGGGACAGGGAACACTGAAGCTTTCTTT. It yields the protein CASSVDGTGNTEAFF. This chain uses TRBV9 with TRBJ1-1; 8 bases line up with TRBD1. CDR1 is SGDLS and CDR2 is YYNGEE in the germline V gene. Germline trimming cut 0 bases from V and 1 base from J; bases unmatched to any gene: 2. This CDR3 is 15 amino acids long.